The 2 T cell receptor beta chains given below trace back to one sample, sequenced in a study of chemoradiotherapy in HPV16-positive cancers (dated by TCRdb to between 2021 and 2024). The library was generated by the immunoSEQ multiplex PCR assay. Here the immuneACCESS table is served through TCRdb, limited to in-frame sequences with V and J called. Missing clones are a known gap in these copies; in checked studies unresolved V genes cover under half, and the rest lacks a known reason. For this sample there are about 12,000 clones; over 75% appear just once. Of the sample, over 2% is held by the ten largest clones. This specimen was collected from a patient who underwent chemoradiotherapy. The receptors were sampled from a human donor with HPV-associated anogenital cancer.

The rearrangement links TRBV18 to TRBJ1-2, with 11 bases lining up with TRBD1. J was trimmed by 14 bases and V by 4 bases; bases with no gene match: 9. The CDR3 contains 13 residues. CDR1 is KGHSH and CDR2 is LQKENI in the germline V gene. CDR3 in amino acids: CASSHGQGALATF. The CDR3 nucleotides are TGTGCCAGCTCACACGGACAGGGGGCTTTGGCGACCTTC.

The V call is TRBV6-6, the J call TRBJ1-1; D remains unclear. The CDR3 sequence is 13 residues long. CDR1 and CDR2 from the germline V gene are MNHNY and SVGAGI (reference sequence). V was trimmed by 2 bases and J by 3 bases, leaving 7 bases between them. The CDR3, as DNA: TGTGCCAGCAGTTACACTCAGGACACTGAAGCTTTCTTT. It is translated as CASSYTQDTEAFF.